Below are 19 T cell receptor beta chains sequenced from a single sample in a study of blood T cell repertoires in COVID-19. Sequencing was performed with immunoSEQ multiplex PCR; in TCRdb, only in-frame clones are kept and a portion is missing. The repertoire consists of under 350,000 clones, with about 86% occurring once and the leading ten covering approximately 4.4%. Sequences were obtained from PBMCs or T cells enriched from blood (not recorded which). The receptors stem from a woman aged 40 to 50 with acute COVID-19.

This chain connects TRBV7-2 to TRBJ1-4; 7 nucleotides match TRBD1. CDR3 size: 15 residues. Germline trimming cut 6 bases from V and 3 bases from J; bases unmatched to any gene: 7. The germline gives CDR1 SGHTA, CDR2 FQGNSA. CDR3 in DNA: TGTGCCAGCAGGCCGACAGGGTCGGCTAATGAAAAACTGTTTTTT. This encodes CASRPTGSANEKLFF.

The chain is built from TRBV6-5 and TRBJ1-5; D call uncertain. This CDR3 contains 13 residues. Between the trimmed V and J ends, which lost 7 bases and 4 bases, there was a span of 11 bases. CDR1 and CDR2 from the germline V gene are MNHEY and SVGAGI. The CDR3 loop is CASTQISNQPQHF. The CDR3, as DNA: TGTGCCAGCACACAGATCTCGAATCAGCCCCAGCATTTT.

The chain links TRBV28 to TRBJ2-2; D is unclear. Trimming shortened V by 6 bases and J by 2 bases, and 7 bases separated the two germline ends. Germline V CDR1 and CDR2: MDHEN, SYDVKM. The CDR3 length is 13 residues. DNA of the CDR3: TGTGCCAGCAGGAGTTCCAACACCGGGGAGCTGTTTTTT. This sequence encodes CASRSSNTGELFF.

The chain links TRBV6-5 to TRBJ1-3, with a possible D match to TRBD1 (6 bases). The V and J ends lost 2 bases and 1 base respectively, with 9 bases between them. In germline, CDR1 is MNHEY, CDR2 SVGAGI. The CDR3 is made up of 15 amino acids. DNA for the CDR3: TGTGCCAGCAGTTACAGGGGGGGTTCTGGAAACACCATATATTTT. Amino acid sequence: CASSYRGGSGNTIYF.

J is TRBJ1-2 and V is TRBV4-2; no definite D call. Germline CDR1 LGHNA, CDR2 YNFKEQ. Trimming took off 1 base at V and 4 bases at J, with 10 bases between the two ends. There are 14 residues in the CDR3. Here the CDR3 DNA reads TGTGCCAGCAGCCAAGCTCGTGCGCCCTATGGCTACACCTTC. Translated: CASSQARAPYGYTF.

The chain employs TRBV28 and TRBJ1-5; no clear D. CDR3 length: 14 residues. Germline assignment: CDR1 MDHEN and CDR2 SYDVKM. The V end was cut by 5 bases, the J end by 1 base, with 9 bases between. The CDR3 protein is CASSPWRSNQPQHF. Written as DNA, the CDR3 is TGTGCCAGCAGTCCCTGGCGGAGCAATCAGCCCCAGCATTTT.

The chain has TRBV19 and TRBJ1-6, with 7 nucleotides matching TRBD1. The V gene end was trimmed by 4 bases and the J gene end by 6 bases; junction bases not matched to a gene: 3. CDR1 is LNHDA, CDR2 SQIVND, per germline (reference sequence). CDR3 length: 14 residues. CDR3 nucleotides: TGTGCCAGTAGTAGCGACAGGGCTAATTCACCCCTCCACTTT. Translating it yields CASSSDRANSPLHF.

This clone showed up just a few times. The chain employs TRBV5-6 and TRBJ2-5; 8 bases match TRBD1. The CDR3 sequence is 14 residues long. Unmatched junction bases numbered 3, after V lost 3 bases and J lost 2 bases. From germline, CDR1 is SGHDT and CDR2 YYEEEE. CDR3 residues: CASSSDRVQETQYF. For the CDR3, the DNA is TGTGCCAGCAGCTCGGACAGGGTACAAGAGACCCAGTACTTC.

To note about this clone: Within the sample, other DNA sequences also encode this same CDR3. J is TRBJ1-1 and V is TRBV7-9; tentative D call: TRBD1 (5 bases). Per germline, CDR1 SEHNR and CDR2 FQNEAQ (reference sequence). This CDR3 comprises 13 residues. Trimming cost V 5 bases and J 1 base, with 8 bases left between them. The CDR3 loop reads CASSLTGNTEAFF. The CDR3 DNA sequence: TGTGCCAGCAGCCTTACAGGGAACACTGAAGCTTTCTTT.

The chain has TRBV6-1 and TRBJ1-5, with TRBD1 matching over 8 bases. In germline, CDR1 is MNHNS, CDR2 SASEGT. V was clipped by 1 base and J by 1 base; unmatched bases: 0. This CDR3 spans 15 amino acids. The CDR3, as DNA: TGTGCCAGCAGTGAAGGACAGGGGAGCAATCAGCCCCAGCATTTT. It yields the protein CASSEGQGSNQPQHF.

J is TRBJ2-7 and V is TRBV7-2; TRBD2 matches 8 bases. CDR1 is SGHTA and CDR2 is FQGNSA in the germline V gene. This CDR3 has 15 amino acids. V lost 1 base and J lost 0; bases outside the gene matches: 2. CDR3: CASSLGSGTSYEQYF. CDR3 in DNA: TGTGCCAGCAGCTTAGGTAGCGGGACCTCCTACGAGCAGTACTTC.

This clone occurred once. The chain uses TRBV5-8 and TRBJ1-4; D not certain. V was shortened by 2 bases and J by 0 bases, with 8 bases between the two germline ends. Germline lookup yields CDR1 SGHTS and CDR2 YDEGEE. This CDR3 comprises 15 residues. The CDR3 DNA sequence: TGTGCCAGCAGCTTCGGTACTGCAACTAATGAAAAACTGTTTTTT. Encoded protein: CASSFGTATNEKLFF. Based on the CDR3 plus reference TRBV5-8 and TRBJ1-4, the full variable domain is EAGVTQSPTHLIKTRGQQATLRCSPISGHTSVYWYQQALGLGLQFLLWYDEGEERNRGNFPPRFSGRQFPNYSSELNVNALELEDSALYLCASSFGTATNEKLFFGSGTQLSVL.

The J gene is TRBJ1-1, the V gene TRBV27, with 7 bases that match TRBD1. The CDR3 has 14 residues. Germline V gene data show CDR1 as MNHEY and CDR2 as SMNVEV (reference sequence). V dropped 0 bases and J dropped 6; count of bases not matched to a gene: 4. CDR3 protein: CASSLSGGSAEAFF. CDR3 DNA sequence: TGTGCCAGCAGTTTATCAGGGGGCAGCGCTGAAGCTTTCTTT.

The chain joins TRBV18 to TRBJ1-3; D gene unclear. The germline CDR1 and CDR2 sequences are KGHSH and LQKENI. The ends were cut back, 2 bases at V and 1 base at J, with 12 bases in the middle. The CDR3 spans 16 residues. CDR3 bases: TGTGCCAGCTCACCAGCGGTAACGGGGTCTGGAAACACCATATATTTT. It codes for CASSPAVTGSGNTIYF.

The DNA for the CDR3 is TGCAGCGTTGCCCCAGGACAGAACTATGGCTACACCTTC. As protein: CSVAPGQNYGYTF. This chain connects TRBV29-1 to TRBJ1-2; a weak D match, TRBD1 (6 bases). The V and J ends lost 4 bases and 2 bases respectively, with 11 bases between them. The CDR3 is made up of 13 amino acids. The germline V gene has CDR1 SQVTM and CDR2 ANQGSEA.

The chain couples TRBV28 to TRBJ1-6, with 9 bases that match TRBD1. CDR1 and CDR2 from the germline V gene are MDHEN and SYDVKM. Trimming cost V 5 bases and J 9 bases; bases outside gene matches: 8. This CDR3 region has 15 residues. The CDR3 nucleotides are TGTGCCAGCAGTCTCCAGACAGGGGGAGGTTCACCCCTCCACTTT. Translating gives CASSLQTGGGSPLHF.

The chain recombines TRBV29-1 with TRBJ1-4, with 8 nucleotides matching TRBD1. The CDR3 totals 16 residues. In germline, CDR1 is SQVTM, CDR2 ANQGSEA. The trim removed 1 base at V and 7 bases at J, leaving 11 bases unmatched. The CDR3 DNA follows: TGCAGCGTTGAAGGAGGGTCCCCAGGGGGCGGTGAAAAACTGTTTTTT. The encoded protein is CSVEGGSPGGGEKLFF.

This chain joins TRBV7-8 and TRBJ1-5; 11 nucleotides agree with TRBD1. The trim removed 4 bases at V and 2 bases at J, leaving 7 bases unmatched. There are 17 residues in the CDR3. Germline loops: CDR1 SGHVS, CDR2 FQNEAQ. The CDR3 DNA reads as TGTGCCAGCAGCTCAAGGACAGGGGGCTGGGGCAATCAGCCCCAGCATTTT. This sequence encodes CASSSRTGGWGNQPQHF.

The V call is TRBV7-9, the J call TRBJ2-3, with 9 bases lining up with TRBD2. V was clipped by 10 bases and J by 6 bases; unmatched bases: 8. This CDR3 contains 13 residues. Looked up from germline, CDR1 is SEHNR and CDR2 is FQNEAQ (reference sequence). CDR3 residues: CATGPAGGDTQYF. The CDR3 DNA is TGTGCCACGGGGCCAGCGGGAGGTGATACGCAGTATTTT.